Listed here are 10 T cell receptor beta chains from one sample, sequenced in a study of CD8 T cells in ankylosing spondylitis. TCRdb analysed the 5' RACE reads with MiXCR anew, one entry per CDR3 protein. The table lists under 150,000 distinct CDR3 sequences, about an eighth of them singletons. The sequenced sample consisted of blood, either unsorted or a sorted T cell fraction (not recorded which). These receptors were collected from a female donor with ankylosing spondylitis or in good health (not recorded which).

Ten or more counts support this clonotype. The DNA of the CDR3 is TGCGCCAGCAGCCCCCTTTTAAACGGCGGGGAGCTGTTTTTT. As protein: CASSPLLNGGELFF. This sequence joins TRBV5-1 and TRBJ2-2; unclear D gene. The CDR3 spans 14 residues. Germline V lookup: CDR1 SGHRS, CDR2 YFSETQ. Trimming pared 4 bases from V and 7 bases from J, leaving 14 bases between.

The J gene is TRBJ2-7, the V gene TRBV20-1, with 7 bases lining up with TRBD1. CDR1 is DFQATT and CDR2 is SNEGSKA in the germline V gene (reference sequence). This CDR3 has 11 amino acids. After removal of 6 bases from V and 6 bases from J, the junction contained 5 bases not matched to a gene. The CDR3 reads CSATDRAEQYF. DNA of the CDR3: TGCAGTGCGACCGACAGGGCCGAGCAGTACTTC.

This clonotype has at least ten counts. This rearrangement joins TRBV20-1 to TRBJ2-1; 8 bases match TRBD2. The V and J ends lost 4 bases and 6 bases, in that order; junction bases with no gene match: 5. This CDR3 has 13 amino acids. Germline-derived CDR1 and CDR2 are DFQATT and SNEGSKA (reference sequence). CDR3 residues: CSAKMTSVNEQFF. The CDR3 bases are TGCAGTGCTAAAATGACTAGCGTCAATGAGCAGTTCTTC.

The chain has TRBV3-1 and TRBJ2-6; no clear D. The CDR3 has 15 residues. Germline CDR1 is LGHDT and CDR2 is YNNKEL (reference sequence). V gave up 4 bases and J gave up 0 bases, with 7 bases separating them. CDR3 nucleotides: TGTGCCAGCAGCCCTCAGAACTCTGGGGCCAACGTCCTGACTTTC. It translates to CASSPQNSGANVLTF.

This clonotype was found many times. The chain carries TRBV7-7 and TRBJ2-1; D ambiguous. V lost 1 base and J 2 bases, leaving 3 bases between the germline ends. Germline V CDR1 and CDR2: SSHAT, FNYEAQ (reference sequence). The CDR3 covers 13 residues. The CDR3, as DNA: TGTGCCAGCAGCTTAGGTGCCTACAATGAGCAGTTCTTC. This translates into CASSLGAYNEQFF. Filled out from reference TRBV7-7 and TRBJ2-1, the complete variable domain reads GAGVSQSPRYKVTKRGQDVTLRCDPISSHATLYWYQQALGQGPEFLTYFNYEAQPDKSGLPSDRFSAERPEGSISTLTIQRTEQRDSAMYRCASSLGAYNEQFFGPGTRLTVL.

There are many counts of this clonotype. CDR3 protein: CASSLKGGSTGELFF. The CDR3 DNA sequence: TGTGCCAGCAGCCTAAAGGGGGGATCGACCGGGGAGCTGTTTTTT. The V call is TRBV12-3 or TRBV12-4, the J call TRBJ2-2, with D tentatively TRBD1 or TRBD2 (6 bases each). There are 15 residues in the CDR3. Trimming removed 6 bases from V and 5 bases from J, with 16 bases in between.

Many counts were recorded for this clonotype. The chain joins TRBV25-1 to TRBJ2-7; D call uncertain. The CDR3 is 14 residues long. Per the germline V gene, CDR1 is MGHDK and CDR2 is SYGVNS. V gave up 0 bases and J gave up 6 bases, with 12 bases separating them. The CDR3 region is CASSEYRSGFEQYF. The CDR3 nucleotides read TGTGCCAGCAGTGAATACCGGTCCGGGTTCGAGCAGTACTTC.

This clonotype has ten or more counts. The gene calls are TRBV29-1 and TRBJ1-1, with no clear D. Germline V lookup: CDR1 SQVTM, CDR2 ANQGSEA. Trimming took off 6 bases at V and 2 bases at J, with 7 bases between the two ends. The length of the CDR3 is 11 residues. The CDR3 DNA sequence: TGCAGCGTAGGCGTTAACACTGAAGCTTTCTTT. Its protein product is CSVGVNTEAFF.

This clonotype was counted at least ten times. The chain joins TRBV12-3 or TRBV12-4 to TRBJ1-5, with 9 bases lining up with TRBD1. V dropped 5 bases and J dropped 7; count of bases not matched to a gene: 9. There are 15 residues in the CDR3. The CDR3 spells CASSLGTGKSQPQHF. CDR3 sequence (DNA): TGTGCCAGCAGTCTGGGGACAGGGAAGTCCCAGCCCCAGCATTTT.

This clonotype was seen many times. The V gene is TRBV7-2, the J gene TRBJ2-7, with a weak D call TRBD2 (6 bases). Germline lookup yields CDR1 SGHTA and CDR2 FQGNSA. The CDR3 totals 14 residues. V was clipped by 5 bases and J by 4 bases, with 15 bases between them. The DNA for the CDR3 is TGTGCCAGCAGCCTGGGGGGAGTGGTATACGAGCAGTACTTC. Translated: CASSLGGVVYEQYF.